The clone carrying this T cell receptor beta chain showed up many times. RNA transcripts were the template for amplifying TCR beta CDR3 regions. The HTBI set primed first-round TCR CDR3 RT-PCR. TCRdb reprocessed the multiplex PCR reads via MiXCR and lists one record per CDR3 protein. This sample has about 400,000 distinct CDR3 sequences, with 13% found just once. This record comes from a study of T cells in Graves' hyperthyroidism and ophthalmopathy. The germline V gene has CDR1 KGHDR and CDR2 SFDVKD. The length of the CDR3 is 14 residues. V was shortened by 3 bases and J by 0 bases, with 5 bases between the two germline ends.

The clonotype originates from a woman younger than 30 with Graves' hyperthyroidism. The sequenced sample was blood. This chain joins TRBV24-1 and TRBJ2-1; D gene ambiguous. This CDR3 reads CATSDGSSYNEQFF. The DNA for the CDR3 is TGTGCCACCAGTGATGGGTCCTCCTACAATGAGCAGTTCTTC.